This T cell receptor beta chain was recovered during a study of cytomegalovirus exposure and HLA in healthy donors. Study outcomes and limitations: Researchers catalogued 164 TCR beta chains as cytomegalovirus-associated. Reports indicated that the classifier achieved high specificity and sensitivity in diagnosing cytomegalovirus status.

About this clone: Its target is not known.

From germline, CDR1 is SQVTM and CDR2 ANQGSEA. V was shortened by 5 bases and J by 1 base, with 17 bases between the two germline ends. CDR3 length equals 15 residues. This table comes from immunoSEQ multiplex PCR, and its TCRdb copy is limited to in-frame clones, with some not included. The table lists about 220,000 clones, about 89% of them singletons. The chain has TRBV29-1 and TRBJ2-5; D is ambiguous. Sequenced input: PBMCs. The receptor was derived from a woman in her late teens or twenties in good health and CMV-seronegative. The CDR3 coding sequence is TGCAGCGTTAATAGACACGGAACCCGCCAAGAGACCCAGTACTTC. This translates into CSVNRHGTRQETQYF.